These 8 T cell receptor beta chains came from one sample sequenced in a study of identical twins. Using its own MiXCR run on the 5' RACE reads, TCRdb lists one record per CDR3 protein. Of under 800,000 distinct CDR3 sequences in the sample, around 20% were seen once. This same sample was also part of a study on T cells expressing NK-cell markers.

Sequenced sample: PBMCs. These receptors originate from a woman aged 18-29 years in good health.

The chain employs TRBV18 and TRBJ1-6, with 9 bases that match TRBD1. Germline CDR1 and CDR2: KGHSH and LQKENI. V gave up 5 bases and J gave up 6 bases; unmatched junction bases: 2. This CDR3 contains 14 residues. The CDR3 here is CASSVGQGNSPLHF. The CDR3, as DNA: TGTGCCAGCTCAGTGGGACAGGGTAATTCACCCCTCCACTTT.

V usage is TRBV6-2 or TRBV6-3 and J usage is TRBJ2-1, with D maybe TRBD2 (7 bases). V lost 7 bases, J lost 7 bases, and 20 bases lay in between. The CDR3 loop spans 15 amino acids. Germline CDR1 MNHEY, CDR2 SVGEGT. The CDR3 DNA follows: TGTGCCAGCATCCCGGGGGGCTGGAGGGATAATGAGCAGTTCTTC. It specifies CASIPGGWRDNEQFF.

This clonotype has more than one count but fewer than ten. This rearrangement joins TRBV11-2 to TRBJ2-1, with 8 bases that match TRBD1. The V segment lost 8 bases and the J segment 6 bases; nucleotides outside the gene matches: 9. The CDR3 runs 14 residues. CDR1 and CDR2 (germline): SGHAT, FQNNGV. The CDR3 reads CASQARDRRNEQFF. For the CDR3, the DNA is TGTGCCAGCCAAGCCAGGGACAGGCGCAATGAGCAGTTCTTC.

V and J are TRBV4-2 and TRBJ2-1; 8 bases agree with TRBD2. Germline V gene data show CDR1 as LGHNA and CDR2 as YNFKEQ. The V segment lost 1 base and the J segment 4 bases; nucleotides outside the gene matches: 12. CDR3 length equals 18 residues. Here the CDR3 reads CASSQGHGGGRNYNEQFF. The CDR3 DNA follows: TGTGCCAGCAGCCAAGGTCACGGGGGGGGGCGGAATTACAATGAGCAGTTCTTC.

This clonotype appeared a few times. The CDR3, as DNA: TGCAGTGCTAGTAACGACAGGCAAGAGACCCAGTACTTC. As protein: CSASNDRQETQYF. The rearrangement uses TRBV20-1 and TRBJ2-5; weak D call: TRBD1 (6 bases). V lost 3 bases and J lost 2, with 10 bases in between. The germline V gene encodes CDR1 DFQATT and CDR2 SNEGSKA (reference sequence). This CDR3 is 13 amino acids long.

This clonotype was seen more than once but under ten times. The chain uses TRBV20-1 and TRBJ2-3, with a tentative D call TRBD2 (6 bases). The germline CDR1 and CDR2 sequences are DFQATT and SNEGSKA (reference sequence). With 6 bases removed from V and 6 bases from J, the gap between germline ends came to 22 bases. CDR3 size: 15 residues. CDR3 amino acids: CSAPLSEVRGDTQYF. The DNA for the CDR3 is TGCAGTGCGCCTTTGTCGGAGGTCCGGGGGGATACGCAGTATTTT.

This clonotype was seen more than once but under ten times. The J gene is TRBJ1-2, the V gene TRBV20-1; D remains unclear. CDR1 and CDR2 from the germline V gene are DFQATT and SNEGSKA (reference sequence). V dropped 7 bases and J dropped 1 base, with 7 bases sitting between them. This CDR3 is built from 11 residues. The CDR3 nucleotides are TGCAGTGTCAAGAATAACTATGGCTACACCTTC. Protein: CSVKNNYGYTF.

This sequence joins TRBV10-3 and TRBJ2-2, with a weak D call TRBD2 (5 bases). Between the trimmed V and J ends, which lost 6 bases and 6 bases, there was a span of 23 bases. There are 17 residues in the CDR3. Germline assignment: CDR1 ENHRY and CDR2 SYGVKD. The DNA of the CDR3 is TGTGCCATCAGCGACTACCTTGAGACCTTTGGGTCCGGGGAGCTGTTTTTT. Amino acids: CAISDYLETFGSGELFF.